This T cell receptor (beta chain) was profiled in a study of T cells in Graves' hyperthyroidism and ophthalmopathy. The investigators amplified TCR beta CDR3 regions from RNA transcripts. TCR CDR3 underwent first-round RT-PCR with the HTBI primer set. Each CDR3 protein is one row after TCRdb ran MiXCR on the multiplex PCR reads. The sample has 600,000 or so distinct CDR3 sequences; 46% are singletons. The CDR3 totals 16 residues. Germline-derived CDR1 and CDR2 are SGHTA and FQGTGA. With V trimmed by 7 bases and J by 7 bases, 12 bases remained unmatched. This receptor was identified in a woman aged 18-29 years with Graves' hyperthyroidism. Specimen: peripheral blood or thyroid tissue (not recorded which). The chain joins TRBV7-3 to TRBJ2-2; TRBD2 matches 10 bases. The CDR3 sequence: CASNGVASGRGGELFF. CDR3 DNA: TGTGCCAGCAATGGGGTCGCTAGCGGGAGAGGCGGGGAGCTGTTTTTT. Combining the CDR3 with reference TRBV7-3 and TRBJ2-2 gives the whole variable domain GAGVSQTPSNKVTEKGKYVELRCDPISGHTALYWYRQSLGQGPEFLIYFQGTGAADDSGLPNDRFFAVRPEGSVSTLKIQRTERGDSAVYLCASNGVASGRGGELFFGEGSRLTVL.